This entry features one TCR beta chain sequence. This specimen comes from a study of shared clonotypes between healthy human individuals. In the sorted-subset replicate PCRs, 150 to 250 ng DNA, around 30,000 T cell genomes, was used. Using immunoSEQ multiplex PCR, the repertoire was profiled, and TCRdb retains in-frame clones only, with some absent. The table shows about 1.5 million clones, with under 99% occurring only once. Germline lookup yields CDR1 MNHEY and CDR2 SVGAGI. This CDR3 contains 15 residues. With 2 bases removed from V and 4 bases from J, the gap between germline ends came to 15 bases.

This TCR derives from a man between 25 and 39 years old in good health. The V gene is TRBV6-5, the J gene TRBJ2-7, with D hard to call. The sequenced sample consisted of naive CD4+ T cells sorted from blood. As for subset: CD45RA+ positively selected. The chain's CDR3 is CASSYAGRKTYEQYF. The CDR3 coding sequence is TGTGCCAGCAGTTACGCCGGCAGGAAAACTTACGAGCAGTACTTC.